Presented here are 2 T cell receptor beta chains from one specimen sequenced in a study of cytomegalovirus exposure and HLA in healthy donors. This table comes from immunoSEQ multiplex PCR, and its TCRdb copy is limited to in-frame clones, with some not included. The sample carries 200,000 to 250,000 clones, roughly 85% recorded once. Sequences were obtained from PBMCs. Receptors were obtained from a woman aged 18-29 years in good health and CMV-seronegative.

J is TRBJ2-5 and V is TRBV4-2; 8 bases align to TRBD2. The V gene's germline CDR1 is LGHNA and CDR2 YNFKEQ. This CDR3 has 15 amino acids. Trimming removed 4 bases from V and 3 bases from J; junction bases left unmatched: 7. This CDR3 reads CASSPSVGGEETQYF. The CDR3 DNA follows: TGTGCCAGCAGCCCTTCGGTCGGGGGGGAAGAGACCCAGTACTTC.

The CDR3 sequence: CSVAREAGGTDTQYF. CDR3 nucleotide sequence: TGCAGCGTTGCCAGGGAGGCAGGCGGGACAGATACGCAGTATTTT. This chain connects TRBV29-1 to TRBJ2-3; D is perhaps TRBD2 (6 bases). This CDR3 is built from 15 residues. Germline assignment: CDR1 SQVTM and CDR2 ANQGSEA. Trimming took 4 bases from V and 3 from J, leaving 17 bases between them.